This T cell receptor beta chain was recorded in a study of blood T cell repertoires in COVID-19. This clone was seen just once. Germline CDR1 reads SGHVS; CDR2 reads FQNEAQ. The length of the CDR3 is 13 residues. V lost 5 bases to trimming and J lost 4 bases; unmatched junction nucleotides: 1. Profiling relied on immunoSEQ multiplex PCR, and the TCRdb table lists in-frame clones only, not all of them. The sample contains 120,000 or so clones, roughly 83% of which appear only once. The TCR originated in a woman between 50 and 59 years old with acute or convalescent COVID-19. Sequenced input: peripheral blood. The chain uses TRBV7-8 and TRBJ2-1, with TRBD2 matching 8 bases. CDR3 sequence: CASSTGGYNEQFF. The CDR3, as DNA: TGTGCCAGCAGCACGGGGGGGTACAATGAGCAGTTCTTC.